This T cell receptor (beta chain) was sequenced during a study of post-analysis software for immune sequencing data. Study context: Patients with relapsing-remitting, secondary progressive and progressive-relapsing multiple sclerosis courses were all represented. Study results and limitations: By F measure, samples from a shared preparation batch strongly co-clustered. People with multiple sclerosis had a significantly lower normalized Chao1 diversity than controls did. TRBV5-6, TRBV5-1 and TRBV20-1 were among roughly five TRBV segments more frequent in patients than controls.

The CDR3 has 15 residues. V shed 3 bases and J shed 1 base, with 12 bases lying between them. The germline V gene has CDR1 SGHNT and CDR2 YENEEA. Prepared libraries of TCR beta cDNA carried unique molecular identifiers. Roughly 0.5 million cDNA molecules were obtained from roughly 0.93 to 9.6 million T cells. TCRdb reanalysed the PCR reads using MiXCR and keeps one entry per CDR3 protein. The table lists around 400,000 distinct CDR3 sequences, less than 40% of them singletons. To note about this clonotype: Its antigen is not known.

The TCR was taken from a girl aged 2 to 9 with multiple sclerosis. Sequenced: blood. The chain carries TRBV11-3 and TRBJ2-5; D is tentatively TRBD1 or TRBD2 (5 bases each). The chain's CDR3 is CASSLGDVTQETQYF. In DNA form, the CDR3 reads TGTGCCAGCAGCTTGGGGGACGTAACCCAAGAGACCCAGTACTTC.